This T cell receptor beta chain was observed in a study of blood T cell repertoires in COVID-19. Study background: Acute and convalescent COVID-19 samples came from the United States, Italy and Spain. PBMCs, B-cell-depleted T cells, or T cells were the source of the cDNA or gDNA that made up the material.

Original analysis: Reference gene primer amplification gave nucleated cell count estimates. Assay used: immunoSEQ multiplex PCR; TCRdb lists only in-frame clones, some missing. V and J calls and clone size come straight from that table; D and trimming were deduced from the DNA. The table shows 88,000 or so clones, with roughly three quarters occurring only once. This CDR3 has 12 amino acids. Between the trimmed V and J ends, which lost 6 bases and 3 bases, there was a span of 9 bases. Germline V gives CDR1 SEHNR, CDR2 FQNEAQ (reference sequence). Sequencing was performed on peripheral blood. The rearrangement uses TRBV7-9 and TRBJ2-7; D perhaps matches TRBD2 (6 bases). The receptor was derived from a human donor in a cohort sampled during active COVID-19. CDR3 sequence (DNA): TGTGCCAGCAGTCGGGACTTCTACGAGCAGTACTTC. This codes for CASSRDFYEQYF.